Described below is a single T cell receptor (beta chain) sequence and its context. In the same sample, other DNA sequences code for this CDR3. This record comes from a study of control samples from healthy donors and cancer patients. TCRdb's table, derived via immunoSEQ multiplex PCR, lists solely in-frame clones and lacks some. The sample contains more than 110,000 clones, roughly 92% of which appear only once. CDR3 length: 13 residues. The germline V and J ends were trimmed by 4 bases and 5 bases, with 8 bases remaining between them. Per germline, CDR1 SGHTA and CDR2 FQGNSA. Material: blood. The sequence derives from a man aged 25 to 45 in good health. This chain uses TRBV7-2 with TRBJ2-2; perhaps TRBD2 as D (6 bases). For the CDR3, the DNA is TGTGCCAGCAGCTCGCGGGGTACCGGGGAGCTGTTTTTT. Translation: CASSSRGTGELFF.